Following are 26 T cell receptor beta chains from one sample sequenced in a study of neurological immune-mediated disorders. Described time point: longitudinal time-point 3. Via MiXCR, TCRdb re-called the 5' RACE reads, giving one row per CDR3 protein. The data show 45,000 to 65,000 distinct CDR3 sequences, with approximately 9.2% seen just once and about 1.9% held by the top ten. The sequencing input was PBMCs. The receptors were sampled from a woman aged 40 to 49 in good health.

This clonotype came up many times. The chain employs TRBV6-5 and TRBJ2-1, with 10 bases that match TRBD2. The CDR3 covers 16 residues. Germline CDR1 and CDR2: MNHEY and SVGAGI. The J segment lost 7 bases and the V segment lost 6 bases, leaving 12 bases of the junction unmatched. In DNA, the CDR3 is TGTGCCAGCAGGAGAAGCGGGGGGGCCATAGAGAATGAGCAGTTCTTC. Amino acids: CASRRSGGAIENEQFF.

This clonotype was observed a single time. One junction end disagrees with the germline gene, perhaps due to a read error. The CDR3 loop reads CASSPGLAGGDEQLF. The DNA of the CDR3 is TGTGCCAGCAGCCCCGGGCTAGCGGGGGGGGATGAGCAGTTGTTC. The chain couples TRBV7-2 to TRBJ2-1; 12 bases align to TRBD2. This CDR3 has 15 amino acids. Per germline, CDR1 SGHTA and CDR2 FQGNSA.

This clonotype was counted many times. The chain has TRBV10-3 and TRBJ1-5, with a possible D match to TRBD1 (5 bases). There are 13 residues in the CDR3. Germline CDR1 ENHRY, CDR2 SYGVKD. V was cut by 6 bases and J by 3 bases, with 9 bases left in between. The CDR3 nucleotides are TGTGCCATCAGCGCAGGGCTCAATCAGCCCCAGCATTTT. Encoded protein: CAISAGLNQPQHF.

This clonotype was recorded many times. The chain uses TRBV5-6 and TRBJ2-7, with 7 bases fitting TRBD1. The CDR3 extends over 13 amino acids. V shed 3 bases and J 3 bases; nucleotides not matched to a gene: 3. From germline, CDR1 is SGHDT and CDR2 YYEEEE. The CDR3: CASSSTGNYEQYF. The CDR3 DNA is TGTGCCAGCAGCTCGACAGGGAACTACGAGCAGTACTTC.

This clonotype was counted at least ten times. The CDR3 DNA follows: TGCGCCAGCAGCTCCTTGGTCCTACTAGAGGGAAATGAGCAGTTCTTC. Its protein product is CASSSLVLLEGNEQFF. V usage is TRBV5-1 and J usage is TRBJ2-1; the D gene is possibly TRBD2 (5 bases). CDR3 size: 16 residues. Germline values: CDR1 SGHRS, CDR2 YFSETQ. The ends were cut back, 3 bases at V and 7 bases at J, with 20 bases in the middle.

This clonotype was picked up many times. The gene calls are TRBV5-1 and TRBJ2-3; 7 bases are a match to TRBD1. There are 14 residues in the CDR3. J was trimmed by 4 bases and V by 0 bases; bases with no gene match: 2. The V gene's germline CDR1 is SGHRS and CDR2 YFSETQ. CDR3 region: CASSLEGAADTQYF. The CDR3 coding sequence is TGCGCCAGCAGCTTGGAGGGGGCGGCAGATACGCAGTATTTT.

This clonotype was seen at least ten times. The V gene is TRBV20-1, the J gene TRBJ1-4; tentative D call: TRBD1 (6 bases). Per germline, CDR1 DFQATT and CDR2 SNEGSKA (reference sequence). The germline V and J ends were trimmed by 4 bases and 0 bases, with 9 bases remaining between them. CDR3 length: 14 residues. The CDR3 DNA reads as TGCAGTGCTATAAACAGGGCAACTAATGAAAAACTGTTTTTT. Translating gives CSAINRATNEKLFF.

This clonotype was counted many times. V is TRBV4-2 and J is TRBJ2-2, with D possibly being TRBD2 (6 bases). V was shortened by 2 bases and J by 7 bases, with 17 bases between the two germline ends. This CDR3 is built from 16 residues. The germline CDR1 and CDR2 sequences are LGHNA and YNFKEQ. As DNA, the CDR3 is TGTGCCAGCAGCCAAAGGAATCAGGGAGGAAGCGGGGAGCTGTTTTTT. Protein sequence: CASSQRNQGGSGELFF.

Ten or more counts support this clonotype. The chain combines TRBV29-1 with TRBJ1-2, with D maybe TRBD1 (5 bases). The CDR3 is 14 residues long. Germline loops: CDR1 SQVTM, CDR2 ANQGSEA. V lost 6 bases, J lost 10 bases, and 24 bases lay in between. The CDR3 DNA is TGCAGCGTCGTCCGGGACCTCGGTGAGGGTTCCTACACCTTC. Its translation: CSVVRDLGEGSYTF.

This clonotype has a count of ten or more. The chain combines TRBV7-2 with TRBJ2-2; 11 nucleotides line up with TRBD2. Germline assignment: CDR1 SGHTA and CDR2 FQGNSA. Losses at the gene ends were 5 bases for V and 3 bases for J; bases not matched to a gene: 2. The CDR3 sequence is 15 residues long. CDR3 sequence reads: CASSPGLADTGELFF. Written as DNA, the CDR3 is TGTGCCAGCAGCCCGGGACTAGCGGACACCGGGGAGCTGTTTTTT.

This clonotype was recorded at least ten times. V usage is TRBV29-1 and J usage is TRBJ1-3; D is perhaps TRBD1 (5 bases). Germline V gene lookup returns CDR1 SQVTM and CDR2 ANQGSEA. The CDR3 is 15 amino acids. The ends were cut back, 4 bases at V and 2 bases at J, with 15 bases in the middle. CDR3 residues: CSVAPSGRPGNTIYF. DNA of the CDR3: TGCAGCGTTGCCCCGTCAGGGCGGCCTGGAAACACCATATATTTT.

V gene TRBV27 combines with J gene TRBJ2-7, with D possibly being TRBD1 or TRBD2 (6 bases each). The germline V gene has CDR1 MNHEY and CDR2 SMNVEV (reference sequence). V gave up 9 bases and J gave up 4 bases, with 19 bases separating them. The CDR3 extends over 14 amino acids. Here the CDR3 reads CASKWGAIGYEQYF. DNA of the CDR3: TGTGCCAGTAAATGGGGGGCAATTGGTTACGAGCAGTACTTC.

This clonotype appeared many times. This CDR3 is CASSAGYPDRETQYF. CDR3 nucleotide sequence: TGCGCCAGCAGCGCCGGATACCCGGATAGAGAGACCCAGTACTTC. V usage is TRBV5-1 and J usage is TRBJ2-5; no reliable D call. Germline V lookup: CDR1 SGHRS, CDR2 YFSETQ. This CDR3 is 15 amino acids long. The V gene lost 4 bases and the J gene lost 4 bases, with 17 bases spanning the gap.

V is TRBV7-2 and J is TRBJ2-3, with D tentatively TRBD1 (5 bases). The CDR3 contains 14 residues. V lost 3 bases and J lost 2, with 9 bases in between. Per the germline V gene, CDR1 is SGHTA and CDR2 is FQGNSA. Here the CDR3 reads CASSFVGPTDTQYF. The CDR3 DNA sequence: TGTGCCAGCAGCTTCGTGGGGCCCACAGATACGCAGTATTTT. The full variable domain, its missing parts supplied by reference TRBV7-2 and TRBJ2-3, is GAGVSQSPSNKVTEKGKDVELRCDPISGHTALYWYRQSLGQGLEFLIYFQGNSAPDKSGLPSDRFSAERTGGSVSTLTIQRTQQEDSAVYLCASSFVGPTDTQYFGPGTRLTVL.

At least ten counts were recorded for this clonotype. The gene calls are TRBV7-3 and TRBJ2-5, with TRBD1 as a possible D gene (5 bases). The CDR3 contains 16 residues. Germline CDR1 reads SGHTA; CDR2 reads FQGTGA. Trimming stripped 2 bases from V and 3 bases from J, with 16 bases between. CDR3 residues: CASSLFGHPNKETQYF. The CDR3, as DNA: TGTGCCAGCAGCTTATTTGGACACCCGAATAAAGAGACCCAGTACTTC.

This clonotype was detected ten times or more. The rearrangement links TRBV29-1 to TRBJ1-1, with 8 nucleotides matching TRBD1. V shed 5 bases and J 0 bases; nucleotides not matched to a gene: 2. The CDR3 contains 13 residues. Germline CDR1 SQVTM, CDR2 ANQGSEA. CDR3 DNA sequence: TGCAGCGTTACGGGACAGGTGAACACTGAAGCTTTCTTT. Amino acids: CSVTGQVNTEAFF.

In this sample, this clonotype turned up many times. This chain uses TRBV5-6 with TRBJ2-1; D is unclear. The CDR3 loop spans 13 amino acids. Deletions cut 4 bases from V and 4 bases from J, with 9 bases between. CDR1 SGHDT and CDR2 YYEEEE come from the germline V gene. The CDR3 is CASSRNFYNEQFF. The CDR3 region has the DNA TGTGCCAGCAGCCGAAATTTTTACAATGAGCAGTTCTTC.

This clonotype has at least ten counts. The CDR3 nucleotides read TGTGCCATCTCTAAGGGGGCGAGCTCCTACAATGAGCAGTTCTTC. It translates to CAISKGASSYNEQFF. V is TRBV10-3 and J is TRBJ2-1; 7 nucleotides align to TRBD1. The germline V gene has CDR1 ENHRY and CDR2 SYGVKD. V trimming: 8 bases; J trimming: 0 bases; junction bases outside the gene matches: 7. This CDR3 has 15 residues.

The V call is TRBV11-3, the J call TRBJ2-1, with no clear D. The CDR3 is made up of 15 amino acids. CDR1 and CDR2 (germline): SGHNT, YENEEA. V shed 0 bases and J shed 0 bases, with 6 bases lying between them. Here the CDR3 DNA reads TGTGCCAGCAGCTTAGATAGGGCCTCCTACAATGAGCAGTTCTTC. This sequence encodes CASSLDRASYNEQFF.

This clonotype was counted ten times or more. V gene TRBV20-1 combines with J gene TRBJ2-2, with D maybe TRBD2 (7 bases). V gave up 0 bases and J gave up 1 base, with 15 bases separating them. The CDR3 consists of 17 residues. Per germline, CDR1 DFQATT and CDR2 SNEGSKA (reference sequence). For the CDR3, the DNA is TGCAGTGCTAGAGATCCCGGAAGGGGGGGGAACACCGGGGAGCTGTTTTTT. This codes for CSARDPGRGGNTGELFF.

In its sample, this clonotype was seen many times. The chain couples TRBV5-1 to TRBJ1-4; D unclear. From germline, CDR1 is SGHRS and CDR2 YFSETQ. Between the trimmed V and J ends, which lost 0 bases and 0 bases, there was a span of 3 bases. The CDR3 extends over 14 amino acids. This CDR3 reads CASSLAATNEKLFF. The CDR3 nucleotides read TGCGCCAGCAGCTTGGCCGCAACTAATGAAAAACTGTTTTTT.

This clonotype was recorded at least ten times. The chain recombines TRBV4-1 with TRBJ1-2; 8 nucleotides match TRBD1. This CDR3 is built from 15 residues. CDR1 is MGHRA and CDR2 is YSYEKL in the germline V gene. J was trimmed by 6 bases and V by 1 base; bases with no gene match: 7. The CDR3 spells CASSQGGQAGDGYTF. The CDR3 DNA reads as TGCGCCAGCAGCCAAGGGGGACAGGCGGGTGATGGCTACACCTTC.

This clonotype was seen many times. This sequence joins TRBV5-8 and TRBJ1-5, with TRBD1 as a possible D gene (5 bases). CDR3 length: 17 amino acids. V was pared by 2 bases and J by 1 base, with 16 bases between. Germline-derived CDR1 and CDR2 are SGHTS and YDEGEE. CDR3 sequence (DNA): TGTGCCAGCAGCTTATCCCTGACCGGGGCAAGCAATCAGCCCCAGCATTTT. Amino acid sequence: CASSLSLTGASNQPQHF.

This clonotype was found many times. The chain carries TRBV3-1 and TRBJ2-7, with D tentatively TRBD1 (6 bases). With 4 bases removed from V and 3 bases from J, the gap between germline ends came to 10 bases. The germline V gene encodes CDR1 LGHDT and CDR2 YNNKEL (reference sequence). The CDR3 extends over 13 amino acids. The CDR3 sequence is CASSPTGFYEQYF. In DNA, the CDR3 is TGTGCCAGCAGCCCAACAGGGTTCTACGAGCAGTACTTC.

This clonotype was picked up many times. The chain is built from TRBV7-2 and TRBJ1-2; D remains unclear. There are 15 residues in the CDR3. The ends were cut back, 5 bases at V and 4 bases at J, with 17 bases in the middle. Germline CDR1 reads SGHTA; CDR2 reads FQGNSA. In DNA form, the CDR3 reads TGTGCCAGCAGCCGCCCTGGGTCTTCTCCCTATGGCTACACCTTC. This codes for CASSRPGSSPYGYTF.

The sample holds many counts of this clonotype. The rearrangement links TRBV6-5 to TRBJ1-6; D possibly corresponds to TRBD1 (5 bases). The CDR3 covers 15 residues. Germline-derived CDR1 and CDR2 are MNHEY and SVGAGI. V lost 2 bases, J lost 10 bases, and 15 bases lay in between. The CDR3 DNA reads TGTGCCAGCAGTTACATGGGGGGAGCGCGATCACCCCTCCACTTT. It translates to CASSYMGGARSPLHF.